The next 16 T cell receptor beta chains were all read from a single sample in a study of blood T cell repertoires in COVID-19. Produced via immunoSEQ multiplex PCR; TCRdb's table is partial and in-frame only. The sample yields about 47,000 clones, around 80% seen once. The material sequenced was peripheral blood. Receptors originate from a man aged 60-69 years with acute or convalescent COVID-19.

This rearrangement joins TRBV2 to TRBJ1-2, with TRBD1 matching 8 bases. Per germline, CDR1 SNHLY and CDR2 FYNNEI. Trimming at V came to 8 bases and at J to 1 base, leaving 15 bases not matched to a gene. This CDR3 comprises 17 residues. The CDR3: CASGDMGRGPFNYGYTF. CDR3 in DNA: TGTGCCAGCGGGGATATGGGCAGGGGGCCCTTTAACTATGGCTACACCTTC.

The chain combines TRBV19 with TRBJ1-6; D uncertain. CDR1 LNHDA and CDR2 SQIVND come from the germline V gene (reference sequence). With 6 bases removed from V and 8 bases from J, the gap between germline ends came to 11 bases. The CDR3 length is 13 residues. The CDR3 DNA follows: TGTGCCAGTAGCCATAGGCGGGATTCACCCCTCCACTTT. Translating it yields CASSHRRDSPLHF.

In its sample, this clone was seen a few times. CDR3 in DNA: TGTGCCAGCAGTTTACAGGCAACTAATGAAAAACTGTTTTTT. This translates into CASSLQATNEKLFF. The chain joins TRBV28 to TRBJ1-4; unclear D gene. The germline V and J ends were trimmed by 2 bases and 0 bases, with 4 bases remaining between them. Looked up from germline, CDR1 is MDHEN and CDR2 is SYDVKM. This CDR3 contains 14 residues.

J is TRBJ1-5 and V is TRBV27; tentatively, D is TRBD1 (5 bases). V was cut by 3 bases and J by 6 bases, with 12 bases left in between. This CDR3 has 14 residues. CDR1 and CDR2 (germline): MNHEY, SMNVEV (reference sequence). The CDR3 DNA is TGTGCCAGCAGTTTCGCTAGGGGAATTCAGCCCCAGCATTTT. This codes for CASSFARGIQPQHF.

This clone has only a few counts. This rearrangement joins TRBV5-6 to TRBJ2-1; the match to TRBD2 covers 11 bases. Trimming at V came to 0 bases and at J to 10 bases, leaving 9 bases not matched to a gene. Germline V CDR1 and CDR2: SGHDT, YYEEEE. This CDR3 is built from 16 residues. CDR3 residues: CASSLGSGGASREQFF. CDR3 DNA: TGTGCCAGCAGCTTGGGTAGCGGGGGGGCCTCTCGGGAGCAGTTCTTC.

This clone was counted a single time. The V gene is TRBV5-4, the J gene TRBJ2-7; 9 positions match TRBD1. V trimming: 7 bases; J trimming: 5 bases; junction bases outside the gene matches: 10. This CDR3 region has 14 residues. Germline V gene data show CDR1 as SGHNT and CDR2 as YYREEE (reference sequence). CDR3 region: CASSRTGALNEQYF. The CDR3 coding sequence is TGTGCCAGCTCCCGGACAGGGGCCCTCAACGAGCAGTACTTC.

The chain has TRBV7-8 and TRBJ1-2; D is unresolved. CDR1 is SGHVS and CDR2 is FQNEAQ in the germline V gene. This CDR3 is built from 12 residues. V gave up 2 bases and J gave up 6 bases, with 7 bases separating them. The CDR3 reads CASSLSRDGYTF. In DNA, the CDR3 is TGTGCCAGCAGCTTATCGCGGGATGGCTACACCTTC.

V is TRBV5-5 and J is TRBJ2-7, with D unclear. There are 14 residues in the CDR3. Germline V CDR1 and CDR2: SGHKS, YYEKEE (reference sequence). V was trimmed by 4 bases and J by 4 bases, leaving 15 bases between them. CDR3 residues: CASSPFPSPYEQYF. CDR3 DNA: TGTGCCAGCAGCCCCTTCCCGAGCCCTTACGAGCAGTACTTC.

The chain is built from TRBV27 and TRBJ2-5; 7 nucleotides agree with TRBD1. Germline V CDR1 and CDR2: MNHEY, SMNVEV (reference sequence). J was trimmed by 2 bases and V by 6 bases; bases with no gene match: 9. This CDR3 has 15 amino acids. The CDR3 nucleotides read TGTGCCAGCAGCAAGGACAGGATCCGACAAGAGACCCAGTACTTC. The encoded protein is CASSKDRIRQETQYF.

The chain has TRBV6-5 and TRBJ2-6; 9 positions agree with TRBD1. The trim removed 8 bases at V and 9 bases at J, leaving 8 bases unmatched. Germline assignment: CDR1 MNHEY and CDR2 SVGAGI. This CDR3 region has 14 residues. The CDR3 DNA is TGTGCCAGCCGAAGGACAGGGGCAGTCAACGTCCTGACTTTC. This codes for CASRRTGAVNVLTF.

The chain carries TRBV30 and TRBJ2-5; 8 bases line up with TRBD2. Germline assignment: CDR1 GTSNPN and CDR2 SVGIG (reference sequence). Germline trimming cut 6 bases from V and 3 bases from J; bases unmatched to any gene: 12. This CDR3 is built from 15 residues. In DNA, the CDR3 is TGTGCCTGCTCTATTATCATCGGGGGGGAAGAGACCCAGTACTTC. Amino acids: CACSIIIGGEETQYF.

The chain employs TRBV14 and TRBJ1-2; D is ambiguous. CDR1 SGHDN and CDR2 FVKESK come from the germline V gene. This CDR3 spans 15 amino acids. Trimming shortened V by 0 bases and J by 5 bases, and 13 bases separated the two germline ends. Here the CDR3 reads CASSQESSGGYGYTF. CDR3 bases: TGTGCCAGCAGCCAAGAGTCGTCGGGAGGGTATGGCTACACCTTC.

The chain carries TRBV6-5 and TRBJ2-7; 7 positions match TRBD1. Looked up from germline, CDR1 is MNHEY and CDR2 is SVGAGI. With V trimmed by 6 bases and J by 6 bases, 8 bases remained unmatched. The CDR3 totals 13 residues. DNA for the CDR3: TGTGCCAGCAGGGCAGGGGGATTGGCCGAGCAGTACTTC. This translates into CASRAGGLAEQYF.

This clone was observed a few times. The V gene is TRBV7-2, the J gene TRBJ2-1; D gene unclear. The CDR3 has 15 amino acids. Germline CDR1 SGHTA, CDR2 FQGNSA. V lost 2 bases, J lost 0 bases, and 8 bases lay in between. The CDR3 region has the DNA TGTGCCAGCAGCTTAAGTACTGGCTCCTACAATGAGCAGTTCTTC. Encoded protein: CASSLSTGSYNEQFF.

The CDR3 DNA reads TGTGCCAGCAGTCCTCCCGGGACAGCGAACAGGGCCCTCCACTTT. Amino acids: CASSPPGTANRALHF. This chain connects TRBV28 to TRBJ1-6; 7 bases are a match to TRBD1. CDR1 and CDR2 (germline): MDHEN, SYDVKM. The CDR3 runs 15 residues. V lost 5 bases, J lost 14 bases, and 15 bases stayed unmatched.

The V and J genes are TRBV7-9 and TRBJ1-6, with 8 bases matching TRBD1. CDR3 length equals 15 residues. The V gene end was trimmed by 5 bases and the J gene end by 5 bases; junction bases not matched to a gene: 5. Germline V gives CDR1 SEHNR, CDR2 FQNEAQ (reference sequence). The CDR3 DNA reads as TGTGCCAGCAGCCTTGACAGGGGCCATAATTCACCCCTCCACTTT. This encodes CASSLDRGHNSPLHF.